Here is one T cell receptor (beta chain) with its context. This clonotype was counted many times. Its antigen target is currently unknown. The record has no base qualities; no much larger clone is one base away. The sample originates from a study of response to subunit inactivated influenza vaccine (dated by TCRdb to 2017 to 2018). Concerning the study at large: Deep quantitative T cell receptor repertoire profiling was used in the study to track responses to a trivalent subunit inactivated influenza vaccine.

Libraries were made using RT-PCR. Sequenced on an Illumina HiSeq 2500. TCRdb reworked the public reads: Q25 trimming with fastp, MiXCR clone assembly, productive beta chains retained. CDR3 protein sequences are deduplicated, and each keeps its most common genes and DNA. The sample table holds about 520,000 distinct CDR3 sequences, of which approximately 7.3% were seen once. Clones ranked in the top ten supply less than 15% of the sample. Broader findings and caveats from the paper: The authors suggested that each seasonal influenza vaccination may recruit only a limited number of new T cells.

Based on the germline V gene (reference sequence), the CDR1 and CDR2 sequences are SGHKS and YYEKEE. There are 17 amino acids in the CDR3, from cysteine to phenylalanine inclusive. Only the CDR3 part of the read is kept: 51 bases, read in frame from the first base. The junction carries 17 bases between V and J, which are trimmed by 2 bases and 0 bases respectively. Sequencing used PBMCs from blood, obtained less than 25 months after vaccination. The V and J segments used are TRBV5-5 and TRBJ2-5; TRBD1 is a possible D gene, resting on 5 matching bases. The TCR originated in a man aged 45 to 70 who received an inactivated influenza vaccine. Donor details come from another sample of the same person, matched by shared clones. The sequence in DNA is TGTGCCAGCAGCTTAGGGGCCCGGGTCCCCCACCAAGAGACCCAGTACTTC. It specifies CASSLGARVPHQETQYF. Beyond the CDR3, the reference TRBV5-5 and TRBJ2-5 genes provide the residues; the full variable domain reads: DAGVTQSPTHLIKTRGQQVTLRCSPISGHKSVSWYQQVLGQGPQFIFQYYEKEERGRGNFPDRFSARQFPNYSSELNVNALLLGDSALYLCASSLGARVPHQETQYFGPGTRLLVL.